This T cell receptor (beta chain) was captured in a study of T cell changes during pregnancy in multiple sclerosis. This CDR3 region has 16 residues. In germline, CDR1 is SGHNT, CDR2 YYREEE (reference sequence). Trimming stripped 3 bases from V and 5 bases from J, with 20 bases between. Generated by immunoSEQ multiplex PCR, the TCRdb table keeps only in-frame clones and is missing some. The sample yields tens of thousands of clones, 90% to 95% seen once. This clonotype originated in a female donor in good health, enrolled as a control in a pregnancy study. The input for sequencing was peripheral blood, taken in the third trimester of pregnancy. The gene calls are TRBV5-4 and TRBJ1-1; tentative D call: TRBD1 (6 bases). The CDR3 loop is CASSWGGGERWTEAFF. CDR3 nucleotide sequence: TGTGCCAGCAGCTGGGGGGGCGGGGAACGGTGGACTGAAGCTTTCTTT.